Listed below are T cell receptor beta chains from one sample, sequenced in a study of T-cell memory formation after mild COVID-19. TCRdb called the 5' RACE reads again in MiXCR, with one record for every CDR3 protein. The sample lists fewer than 250,000 distinct CDR3 sequences, 15% to 20% occurring once. The specimen was PBMCs or a T cell subset sorted from them (not recorded which). These receptors were obtained from an adult woman who had mild COVID-19 (a few samples of this study predate the infection). Cell type and time point are not known. The CDR3 runs from the conserved cysteine through the conserved F or W. The D gene is left open where the match is weak. The size of a clone is reported for some rows only, either as once, few or many, or as a class for expanded clones.

d_call j_call v_call clone_size cdr3_aa cdr3_nt
- TRBJ2-1 TRBV6-5 few CASSRRGRSLVHNEQFF TGTGCCAGCAGTCGAAGAGGACGGAGCTTAGTCCACAATGAGCAGTTCTTC
- TRBJ1-4 TRBV11-2 - CASSSTGEKLFF TGTGCCAGCAGCTCAACTGGGGAAAAACTGTTTTTT
- TRBJ1-1 TRBV12-3/TRBV12-4 many CASSQYRNTEAFF TGTGCCAGCAGCCAATACAGGAACACTGAAGCTTTCTTT
- TRBJ2-1 TRBV18 few CASSSLANEQFF TGTGCCAGCTCATCACTAGCAAATGAGCAGTTCTTC
TRBD1 TRBJ2-2 TRBV7-3 - CASSLNSLQGITGELFF TGTGCCAGCAGCTTAAATTCGTTACAGGGGATTACCGGGGAGCTGTTTTTT
TRBD1 TRBJ2-6 TRBV5-6 - CASSLRTGIPSGANVLTF TGTGCCAGCAGCTTGCGGACAGGGATCCCCTCTGGGGCCAACGTCCTGACTTTC
- TRBJ1-6 TRBV20-1 many CSASMRGVHNSPLHF TGCAGTGCTAGTATGCGCGGAGTCCATAATTCACCCCTCCACTTT
- TRBJ2-7 TRBV5-1 - CASSWSGPPSSYEQYF TGCGCCAGCAGCTGGAGCGGACCGCCGAGCTCCTACGAGCAGTACTTC
- TRBJ1-3 TRBV5-6 - CASSLMGPGNTIYF TGTGCCAGCAGCTTGATGGGTCCCGGAAACACCATATATTTT
TRBD2 TRBJ2-3 TRBV7-9 - CASSLYREDRADTQYF TGTGCCAGCAGCTTGTATCGGGAGGACCGAGCAGATACGCAGTATTTT
- TRBJ1-2 TRBV20-1 few CSARLMGGGYTF TGCAGTGCTAGACTTATGGGAGGAGGCTACACCTTC
- TRBJ1-4 TRBV20-1 few CSASSGSTGINEKLFF TGCAGTGCTAGCTCAGGGTCCACGGGGATCAATGAAAAACTGTTTTTT
- TRBJ2-2 TRBV5-1 - CASSLFQGDYGELFF TGCGCCAGCAGCTTGTTCCAGGGGGACTACGGGGAGCTGTTTTTT
TRBD2 TRBJ2-1 TRBV15 - CATSRDGTTYNEQFF TGTGCCACCAGCAGAGATGGGACTACTTACAATGAGCAGTTCTTC